The 17 T cell receptor beta chains below were found in one sample sequenced in a study of T cells after yellow fever vaccination. A single record per CDR3 protein comes from TCRdb applying MiXCR to the 5' RACE reads. The sample yields 500,000 to 550,000 distinct CDR3 sequences, 20% to 25% seen once. The sample here was PBMCs, taken 21 days after the first yellow fever vaccination. The source of these receptors is a man between 18 and 35 years old who received the YFV17D yellow fever vaccine.

This clonotype showed up just a few times. Here the CDR3 reads CATGRVGANEQFF. CDR3 in DNA: TGTGCCACCGGACGGGTTGGTGCCAATGAGCAGTTCTTC. The chain combines TRBV15 with TRBJ2-1; D is ambiguous. This CDR3 spans 13 amino acids. Germline values: CDR1 LNHNV, CDR2 YYDKDF (reference sequence). V was trimmed by 8 bases and J by 6 bases, leaving 14 bases between them. Using reference TRBV15 and TRBJ2-1 for the parts outside the CDR3, the full variable domain is DAMVIQNPRYQVTQFGKPVTLSCSQTLNHNVMYWYQQKSSQAPKLLFHYYDKDFNNEADTPDNFQSRRPNTSFCFLDIRSPGLGDTAMYLCATGRVGANEQFFGPGTRLTVL.

This sequence joins TRBV28 and TRBJ2-7, with 8 bases aligning to TRBD1. The CDR3 runs to 14 residues. Trimming at V came to 3 bases and at J to 4 bases, leaving 5 bases not matched to a gene. Germline CDR1 and CDR2: MDHEN and SYDVKM. The DNA for the CDR3 is TGTGCCAGCAGTTTCGGGACAGGCCGATACGAGCAGTACGTC. Translation gives CASSFGTGRYEQYV.

This clonotype was detected only a few times. V is TRBV14 and J is TRBJ2-2; TRBD1 matches at 8 bases. Trimming took 1 base from V and 6 from J; bases not matched to a gene: 7. The length of the CDR3 is 16 residues. Germline values: CDR1 SGHDN, CDR2 FVKESK. This CDR3 reads CASSQGQGILAGELFF. The CDR3 nucleotides read TGTGCCAGCAGCCAAGGACAGGGGATCTTAGCCGGGGAGCTGTTTTTT.

In its sample, this clonotype was seen a few times. This rearrangement joins TRBV11-2 to TRBJ2-3, with D tentatively TRBD2 (6 bases). Germline CDR1 and CDR2: SGHAT and FQNNGV. The CDR3 is 16 residues long. V lost 1 base to trimming and J lost 2 bases, with 13 bases between them. CDR3 sequence reads: CASSLVRGALTDTQYF. DNA of the CDR3: TGTGCCAGCAGCTTAGTCCGCGGGGCGCTCACAGATACGCAGTATTTT.

This clonotype was recorded a few times. The V call is TRBV5-6, the J call TRBJ1-6, with 9 bases aligning to TRBD1. The V and J ends lost 0 bases and 10 bases, in that order; junction bases with no gene match: 8. The CDR3 covers 16 residues. CDR1 SGHDT and CDR2 YYEEEE come from the germline V gene. CDR3 loop: CASSLGPGQGGSPLHF. For the CDR3, the DNA is TGTGCCAGCAGCTTGGGACCGGGACAGGGAGGATCACCCCTCCACTTT.

The chain joins TRBV5-1 to TRBJ2-5; TRBD2 is a possible D gene (6 bases). The CDR3 spans 18 residues. Germline V gene lookup returns CDR1 SGHRS and CDR2 YFSETQ. Trimming removed 4 bases from V and 2 bases from J, with 24 bases in between. CDR3 protein: CASSPGRAARLVQETQYF. The CDR3 DNA follows: TGCGCCAGCAGCCCAGGTAGGGCCGCCCGACTAGTTCAAGAGACCCAGTACTTC. Full variable domain (outside the CDR3, taken from reference TRBV5-1 and TRBJ2-5): KAGVTQTPRYLIKTRGQQVTLSCSPISGHRSVSWYQQTPGQGLQFLFEYFSETQRNKGNFPGRFSGRQFSNSRSEMNVSTLELGDSALYLCASSPGRAARLVQETQYFGPGTRLLVL.

The gene calls are TRBV2 and TRBJ2-5; 9 bases are a match to TRBD1. The CDR3 consists of 15 residues. With V trimmed by 4 bases and J by 3 bases, 6 bases remained unmatched. Germline CDR1 SNHLY, CDR2 FYNNEI. The CDR3 here is CASSVTGGWEETQYF. CDR3 sequence (DNA): TGTGCCAGCAGTGTTACAGGGGGCTGGGAAGAGACCCAGTACTTC.

This clonotype was found a few times. V usage is TRBV25-1 and J usage is TRBJ2-3; D remains ambiguous. This CDR3 comprises 14 residues. Trimming took off 5 bases at V and 6 bases at J, with 15 bases between the two ends. Germline V gene sequence: CDR1 MGHDK, CDR2 SYGVNS. The DNA of the CDR3 is TGTGCCAGCAGTACAGAGTCTCGGATGGATACGCAGTATTTT. It is translated as CASSTESRMDTQYF.

This clonotype came up a few times. DNA for the CDR3: TGTGCCAGCAGTGCTATAAAGGGGTACGAGCAGTACTTC. Its protein is CASSAIKGYEQYF. The chain joins TRBV6-1 to TRBJ2-7; a possible D gene is TRBD1 (5 bases). V was clipped by 4 bases and J by 4 bases, with 11 bases between them. The germline CDR1 and CDR2 sequences are MNHNS and SASEGT. The CDR3 has 13 amino acids.

The sample holds a few counts of this clonotype. In nucleotides, the CDR3 is TGTGCCAGCAGCAGGCGGACAGGGGAAGAGACCCAGTACTTC. As protein: CASSRRTGEETQYF. The rearrangement links TRBV7-6 to TRBJ2-5, with TRBD1 matching 9 bases. The V gene end was trimmed by 5 bases and the J gene end by 3 bases; junction bases not matched to a gene: 4. Per the germline V gene, CDR1 is SGHVS and CDR2 is FNYEAQ. This CDR3 region has 14 residues.

This clonotype was seen only a few times. The chain is built from TRBV4-2 and TRBJ1-2; D is unresolved. The germline V gene has CDR1 LGHNA and CDR2 YNFKEQ. The CDR3 sequence is 18 residues long. V dropped 1 base and J dropped 0 bases, with 18 bases sitting between them. The CDR3 region has the DNA TGTGCCAGCAGCCAAGGGTTGGCGCAGGAACCTTCTAACTATGGCTACACCTTC. This codes for CASSQGLAQEPSNYGYTF.

This clonotype came up a few times. V usage is TRBV20-1 and J usage is TRBJ2-1, with 12 bases matching TRBD1. This CDR3 has 18 amino acids. V was clipped by 4 bases and J by 5 bases; unmatched bases: 15. Germline V gives CDR1 DFQATT, CDR2 SNEGSKA (reference sequence). In nucleotides, the CDR3 is TGCAGTGCTACAGGGACAGGGGGCAAGGGGATGTACAACAATGAGCAGTTCTTC. Amino acids: CSATGTGGKGMYNNEQFF.

This clonotype was detected only a few times. The gene calls are TRBV9 and TRBJ2-2; D possibly matches TRBD1 or TRBD2 (6 bases each). Germline assignment: CDR1 SGDLS and CDR2 YYNGEE. With 0 bases removed from V and 6 bases from J, the gap between germline ends came to 12 bases. This CDR3 has 15 amino acids. The CDR3 DNA sequence: TGTGCCAGCAGCGTAGGGTGGGGGGCATCCGGGGAGCTGTTTTTT. Encoded protein: CASSVGWGASGELFF.

The J gene is TRBJ2-7, the V gene TRBV7-2; tentatively, D is TRBD2 (5 bases). The ends were cut back, 0 bases at V and 2 bases at J, with 5 bases in the middle. The CDR3 loop spans 13 amino acids. Germline CDR1 SGHTA, CDR2 FQGNSA. The CDR3 reads CASSLARAYEQYV. CDR3 bases: TGTGCCAGCAGCTTAGCGAGGGCCTACGAGCAGTACGTC.

The V gene is TRBV3-1, the J gene TRBJ1-2, with D possibly TRBD1 on 6 matching bases. CDR3 size: 15 residues. The germline V gene has CDR1 LGHDT and CDR2 YNNKEL (reference sequence). Trimming pared 4 bases from V and 8 bases from J, leaving 20 bases between. The CDR3 sequence: CASSPSTGTGRGYTF. The DNA for the CDR3 is TGTGCCAGCAGCCCATCCACAGGGACGGGTCGCGGCTACACCTTC.

The chain has TRBV7-2 and TRBJ2-5; D is uncertain. The germline V gene encodes CDR1 SGHTA and CDR2 FQGNSA. This CDR3 has 15 residues. V was trimmed by 4 bases and J by 7 bases, leaving 19 bases between them. CDR3 in amino acids: CASSSDPGPAGTQYF. Written as DNA, the CDR3 is TGTGCCAGCAGCTCAGACCCCGGGCCGGCCGGGACCCAGTACTTC.

This clonotype has a handful of counts. The rearrangement uses TRBV28 and TRBJ2-1; TRBD2 matches 10 bases. The junction had 13 bases not matched to a gene; V was cut back by 6 bases and J by 5 bases. Germline CDR1 MDHEN, CDR2 SYDVKM. CDR3 length: 17 amino acids. The CDR3 spells CASRPALSSGSNNEQFF. The CDR3 nucleotides are TGTGCCAGCAGGCCCGCACTCTCTAGCGGGAGTAACAATGAGCAGTTCTTC.